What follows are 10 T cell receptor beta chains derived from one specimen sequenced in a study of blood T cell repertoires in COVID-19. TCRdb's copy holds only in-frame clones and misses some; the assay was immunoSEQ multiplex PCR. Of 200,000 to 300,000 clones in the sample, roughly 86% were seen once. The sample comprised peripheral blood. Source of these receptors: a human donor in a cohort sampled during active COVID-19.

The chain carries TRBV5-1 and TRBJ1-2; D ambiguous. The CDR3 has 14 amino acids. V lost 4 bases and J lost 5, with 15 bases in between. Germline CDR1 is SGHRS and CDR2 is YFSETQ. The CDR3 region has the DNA TGCGCCAGCAGCCCCAGATCGGCGGGGTATGGCTACACCTTC. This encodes CASSPRSAGYGYTF.

As DNA, the CDR3 is TGCAGCGTTGGCAGGGGGCAGCTTGGCACTGAAGCTTTCTTT. Translation gives CSVGRGQLGTEAFF. The J gene is TRBJ1-1, the V gene TRBV29-1, with 8 bases matching TRBD1. CDR3 length equals 14 residues. With V trimmed by 4 bases and J by 4 bases, 8 bases remained unmatched. Germline CDR1 is SQVTM and CDR2 is ANQGSEA.

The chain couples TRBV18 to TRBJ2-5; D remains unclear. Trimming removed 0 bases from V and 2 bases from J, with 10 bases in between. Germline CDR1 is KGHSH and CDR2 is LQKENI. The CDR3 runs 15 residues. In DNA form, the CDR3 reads TGTGCCAGCTCACCACCCTCCCCGGAGCAAGAGACCCAGTACTTC. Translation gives CASSPPSPEQETQYF.

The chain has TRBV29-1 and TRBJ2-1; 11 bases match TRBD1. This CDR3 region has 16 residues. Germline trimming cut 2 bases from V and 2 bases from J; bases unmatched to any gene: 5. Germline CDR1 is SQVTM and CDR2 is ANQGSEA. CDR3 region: CSVENWGQGAYNEQFF. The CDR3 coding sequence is TGCAGCGTTGAAAACTGGGGACAGGGGGCCTACAATGAGCAGTTCTTC.

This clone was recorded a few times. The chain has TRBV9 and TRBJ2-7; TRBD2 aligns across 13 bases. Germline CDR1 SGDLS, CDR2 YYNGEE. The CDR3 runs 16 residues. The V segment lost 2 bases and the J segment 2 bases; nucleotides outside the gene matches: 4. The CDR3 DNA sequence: TGTGCCAGCAGCGTCAGCGGGACTAGCGGGGCCTACGAGCAGTACTTC. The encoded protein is CASSVSGTSGAYEQYF. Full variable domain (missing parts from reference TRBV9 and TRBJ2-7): DSGVTQTPKHLITATGQRVTLRCSPRSGDLSVYWYQQSLDQGLQFLIQYYNGEERAKGNILERFSAQQFPDLHSELNLSSLELGDSALYFCASSVSGTSGAYEQYFGPGTRLTVT.

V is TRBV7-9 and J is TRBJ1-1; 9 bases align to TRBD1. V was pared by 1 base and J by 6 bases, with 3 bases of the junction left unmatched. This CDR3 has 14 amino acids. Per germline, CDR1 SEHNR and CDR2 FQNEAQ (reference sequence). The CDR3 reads CASSLGGQGPEAFF. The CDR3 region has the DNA TGTGCCAGCAGCTTAGGGGGACAGGGCCCTGAAGCTTTCTTT.

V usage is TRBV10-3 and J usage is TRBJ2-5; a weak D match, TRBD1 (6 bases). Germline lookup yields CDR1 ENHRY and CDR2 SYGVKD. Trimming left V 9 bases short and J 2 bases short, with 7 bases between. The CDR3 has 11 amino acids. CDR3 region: CAIGQQETQYF. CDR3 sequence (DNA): TGTGCCATAGGACAGCAAGAGACCCAGTACTTC.

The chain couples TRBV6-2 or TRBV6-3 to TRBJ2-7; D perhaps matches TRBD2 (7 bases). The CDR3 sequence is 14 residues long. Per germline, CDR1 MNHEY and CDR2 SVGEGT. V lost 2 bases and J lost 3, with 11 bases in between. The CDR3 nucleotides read TGTGCCAGCAGTTACGGGAGGGGGAACTACGAGCAGTACTTC. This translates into CASSYGRGNYEQYF.

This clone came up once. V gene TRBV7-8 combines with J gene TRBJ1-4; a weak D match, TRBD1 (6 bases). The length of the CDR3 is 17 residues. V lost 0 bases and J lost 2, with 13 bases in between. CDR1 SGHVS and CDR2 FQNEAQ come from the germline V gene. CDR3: CASSLAGGGLTNEKLFF. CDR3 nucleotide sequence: TGTGCCAGCAGCTTAGCGGGAGGGGGGCTGACTAATGAAAAACTGTTTTTT.

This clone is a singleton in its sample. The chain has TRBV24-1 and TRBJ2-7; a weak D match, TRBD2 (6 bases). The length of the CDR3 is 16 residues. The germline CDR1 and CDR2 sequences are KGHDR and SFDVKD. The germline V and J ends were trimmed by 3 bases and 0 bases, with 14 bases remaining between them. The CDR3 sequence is CATSDPGTGSSYEQYF. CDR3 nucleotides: TGTGCCACCAGTGATCCCGGGACCGGGAGCTCCTACGAGCAGTACTTC.